The clone carrying this T cell receptor (beta chain) was seen ten or more times. Germline CDR1 reads LNHNV; CDR2 reads YYDKDF (reference sequence). V lost 0 bases and J lost 7, with 7 bases in between. This CDR3 is built from 13 residues. These data are taken from a study of T cells after yellow fever vaccination. TCRdb called the 5' RACE reads again in MiXCR, with one record for every CDR3 protein. In the table there are approximately 350,000 distinct CDR3 sequences, around a tenth of which are singletons. The source was PBMCs, collected on the day of the first yellow fever vaccination. The chain joins TRBV15 to TRBJ1-5; no clear D gene. The sequence was obtained from a man aged 18 to 29 who received the YFV17D yellow fever vaccine. The CDR3 nucleotides are TGTGCCACCAGCAGAGATCATCAGCAGCCCCAGCATTTT. It codes for CATSRDHQQPQHF.